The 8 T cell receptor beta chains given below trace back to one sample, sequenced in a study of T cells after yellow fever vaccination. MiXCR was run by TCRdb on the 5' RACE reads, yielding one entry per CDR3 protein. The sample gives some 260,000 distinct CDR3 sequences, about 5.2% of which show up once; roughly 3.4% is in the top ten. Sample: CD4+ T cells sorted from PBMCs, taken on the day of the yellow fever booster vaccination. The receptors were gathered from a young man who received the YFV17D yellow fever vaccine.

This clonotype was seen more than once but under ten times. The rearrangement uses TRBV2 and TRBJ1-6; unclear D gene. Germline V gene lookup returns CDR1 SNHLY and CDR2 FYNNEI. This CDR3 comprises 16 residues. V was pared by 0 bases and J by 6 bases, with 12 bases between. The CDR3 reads CASSEAGGRTNSPLHF. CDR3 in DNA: TGTGCCAGCAGTGAAGCGGGTGGGCGGACTAATTCACCCCTCCACTTT.

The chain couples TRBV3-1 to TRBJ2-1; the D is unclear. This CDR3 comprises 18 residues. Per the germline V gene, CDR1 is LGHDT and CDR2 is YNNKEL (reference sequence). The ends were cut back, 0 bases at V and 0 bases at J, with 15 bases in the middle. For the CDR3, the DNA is TGTGCCAGCAGCCAAGATCCCCGACTTGGTAGCTCCTACAATGAGCAGTTCTTC. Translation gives CASSQDPRLGSSYNEQFF.

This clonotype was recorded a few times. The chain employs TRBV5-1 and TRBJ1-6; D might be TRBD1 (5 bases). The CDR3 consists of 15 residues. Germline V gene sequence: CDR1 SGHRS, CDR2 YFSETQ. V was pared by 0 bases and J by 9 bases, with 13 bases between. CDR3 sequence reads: CASSLGAGSSSPLHF. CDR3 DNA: TGCGCCAGCAGCTTGGGGGCAGGGAGCAGTTCACCCCTCCACTTT. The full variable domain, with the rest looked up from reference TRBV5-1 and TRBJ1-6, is KAGVTQTPRYLIKTRGQQVTLSCSPISGHRSVSWYQQTPGQGLQFLFEYFSETQRNKGNFPGRFSGRQFSNSRSEMNVSTLELGDSALYLCASSLGAGSSSPLHFGNGTRLTVT.

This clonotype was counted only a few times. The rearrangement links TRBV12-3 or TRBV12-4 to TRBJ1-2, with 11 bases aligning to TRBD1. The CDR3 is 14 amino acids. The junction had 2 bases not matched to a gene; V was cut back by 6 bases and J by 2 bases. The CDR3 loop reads CASSGTGGNYGYTF. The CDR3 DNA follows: TGTGCCAGCAGCGGGACAGGGGGGAACTATGGCTACACCTTC.

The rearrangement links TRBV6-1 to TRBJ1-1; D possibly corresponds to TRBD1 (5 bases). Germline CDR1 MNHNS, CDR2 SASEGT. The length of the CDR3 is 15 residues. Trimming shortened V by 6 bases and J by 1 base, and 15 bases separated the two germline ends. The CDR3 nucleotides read TGTGCCAGCAGCGACCAGGGTATCGAGAACACTGAAGCTTTCTTT. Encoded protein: CASSDQGIENTEAFF.

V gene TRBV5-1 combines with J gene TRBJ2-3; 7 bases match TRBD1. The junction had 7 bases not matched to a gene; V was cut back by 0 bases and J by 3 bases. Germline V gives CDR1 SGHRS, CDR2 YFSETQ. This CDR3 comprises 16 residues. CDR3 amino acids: CASSLVEGASTDTQYF. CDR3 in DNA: TGCGCCAGCAGCTTGGTAGAGGGGGCATCGACAGATACGCAGTATTTT.

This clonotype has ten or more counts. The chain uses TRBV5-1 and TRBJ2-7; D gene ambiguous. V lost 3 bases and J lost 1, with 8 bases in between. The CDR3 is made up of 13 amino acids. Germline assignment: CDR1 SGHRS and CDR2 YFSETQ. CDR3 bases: TGCGCCAGCAGCTCGGACGGTTCCTACGAGCAGTACTTC. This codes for CASSSDGSYEQYF.

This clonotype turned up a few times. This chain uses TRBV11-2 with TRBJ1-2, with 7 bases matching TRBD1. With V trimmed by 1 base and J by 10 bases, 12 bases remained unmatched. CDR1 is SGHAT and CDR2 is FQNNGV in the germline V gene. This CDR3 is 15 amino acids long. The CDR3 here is CASSLVGGRNGFYTF. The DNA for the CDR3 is TGTGCCAGCAGCTTAGTAGGGGGCCGGAATGGATTCTACACCTTC.